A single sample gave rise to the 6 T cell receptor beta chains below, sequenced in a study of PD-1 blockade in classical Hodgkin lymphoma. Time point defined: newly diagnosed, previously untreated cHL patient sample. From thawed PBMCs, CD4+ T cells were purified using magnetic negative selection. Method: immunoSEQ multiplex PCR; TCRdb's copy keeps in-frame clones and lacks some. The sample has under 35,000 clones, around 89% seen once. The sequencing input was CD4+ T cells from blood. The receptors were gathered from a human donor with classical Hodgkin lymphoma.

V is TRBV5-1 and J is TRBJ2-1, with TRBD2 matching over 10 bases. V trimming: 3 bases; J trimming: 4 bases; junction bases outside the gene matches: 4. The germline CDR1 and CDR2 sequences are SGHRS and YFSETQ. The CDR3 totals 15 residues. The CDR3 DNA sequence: TGCGCCAGCAGCTGGACTAGCGGATATTACAATGAGCAGTTCTTC. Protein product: CASSWTSGYYNEQFF.

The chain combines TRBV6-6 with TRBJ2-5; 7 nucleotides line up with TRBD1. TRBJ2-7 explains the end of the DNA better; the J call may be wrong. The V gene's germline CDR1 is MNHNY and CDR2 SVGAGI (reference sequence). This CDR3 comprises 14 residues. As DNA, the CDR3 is TGTGCCAGCGTTTTGCAGGGGGTACCCTACGAGCAGTACTTC. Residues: CASVLQGVPYEQYF.

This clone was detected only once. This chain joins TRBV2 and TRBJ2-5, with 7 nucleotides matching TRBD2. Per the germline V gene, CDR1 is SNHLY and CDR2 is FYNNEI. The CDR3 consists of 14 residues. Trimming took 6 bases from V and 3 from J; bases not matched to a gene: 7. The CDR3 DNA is TGTGCCAGCAGGTGGAGTGGGGGGGAAGAGACCCAGTACTTC. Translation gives CASRWSGGEETQYF. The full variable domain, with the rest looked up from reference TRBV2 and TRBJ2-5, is EPEVTQTPSHQVTQMGQEVILRCVPISNHLYFYWYRQILGQKVEFLVSFYNNEISEKSEIFDDQFSVERPDGSNFTLKIRSTKLEDSAMYFCASRWSGGEETQYFGPGTRLLVL.

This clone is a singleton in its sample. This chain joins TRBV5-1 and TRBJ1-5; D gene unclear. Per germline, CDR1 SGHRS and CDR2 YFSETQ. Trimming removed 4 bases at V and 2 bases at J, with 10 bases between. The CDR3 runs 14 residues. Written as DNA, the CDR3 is TGCGCCAGCAGCATCGGGATCGGCAATCAGCCCCAGCATTTT. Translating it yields CASSIGIGNQPQHF. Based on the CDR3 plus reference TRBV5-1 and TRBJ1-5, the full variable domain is KAGVTQTPRYLIKTRGQQVTLSCSPISGHRSVSWYQQTPGQGLQFLFEYFSETQRNKGNFPGRFSGRQFSNSRSEMNVSTLELGDSALYLCASSIGIGNQPQHFGDGTRLSIL.

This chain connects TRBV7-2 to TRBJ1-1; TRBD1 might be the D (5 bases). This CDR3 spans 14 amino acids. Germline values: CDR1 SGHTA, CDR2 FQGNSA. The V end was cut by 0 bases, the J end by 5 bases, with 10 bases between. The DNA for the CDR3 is TGTGCCAGCAGCTTAGCCAGGGCGGGGACTGAAGCTTTCTTT. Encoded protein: CASSLARAGTEAFF.

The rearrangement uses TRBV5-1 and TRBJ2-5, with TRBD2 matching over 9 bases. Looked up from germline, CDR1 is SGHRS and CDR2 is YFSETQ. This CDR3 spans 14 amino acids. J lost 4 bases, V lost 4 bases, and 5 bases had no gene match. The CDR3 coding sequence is TGCGCCAGCAGCCCTAGCGGGATTAGAGAGACCCAGTACTTC. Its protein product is CASSPSGIRETQYF.